These 32 T cell receptor beta chains originate from one sample sequenced in a study of beta chain features in type 1 diabetes (dated by TCRdb to the late 2010s). The library relied on the immunoSEQ multiplex PCR assay. The entire isolated RNA was reverse transcribed using the High Capacity cDNA Reverse Transcription Kit, and thus expressed TCRB transcripts were sequenced. TCRdb stores this immuneACCESS table with in-frame sequences only. Part of the clones is absent; in the studies checked, under half of the shortfall reflects unresolved V genes, and no reason is known for the rest. The sample table records roughly 140,000 clones; 11% of these occur just once. The ten largest clones represent under 2.5% of the sample. Sequences were obtained from central memory CD4+ T cells from blood. The receptor set was obtained from a man aged 18 to 30 in good health.

In its sample, this clone was seen many times. The chain recombines TRBV4-2 with TRBJ2-7; TRBD2 matches 9 bases. Per the germline V gene, CDR1 is LGHNA and CDR2 is YNFKEQ. CDR3 length: 15 residues. J was trimmed by 7 bases and V by 1 base; bases with no gene match: 8. CDR3 region: CASSQGAGGPREQYF. The CDR3 nucleotides are TGTGCCAGCAGCCAAGGAGCGGGAGGACCACGTGAGCAGTACTTC.

The chain uses TRBV28 and TRBJ1-1; D ambiguous. The CDR3 contains 15 residues. Germline assignment: CDR1 MDHEN and CDR2 SYDVKM. The V end lost 0 bases, the J end lost 1 base, and 9 bases lay between the germline ends. The CDR3 DNA reads TGTGCCAGCAGTTTATGGGGGAGCGGGAACACTGAAGCTTTCTTT. The encoded protein is CASSLWGSGNTEAFF.

This clone was detected only a few times. The J gene is TRBJ2-2, the V gene TRBV29-1, with D perhaps TRBD1 (7 bases). Germline CDR1 is SQVTM and CDR2 is ANQGSEA. CDR3 length: 14 amino acids. The V gene lost 6 bases and the J gene lost 5 bases, with 16 bases spanning the gap. For the CDR3, the DNA is TGCAGCGTCCAGACAGGGAGGTTGACCGGGGAGCTGTTTTTT. This sequence encodes CSVQTGRLTGELFF.

This clone has a handful of counts. The V gene is TRBV4-3, the J gene TRBJ2-3; 10 bases are a match to TRBD2. In germline, CDR1 is LGHNA, CDR2 YSLEER. This CDR3 has 19 amino acids. V dropped 8 bases and J dropped 2; count of bases not matched to a gene: 19. The CDR3, as DNA: TGCGCCAGCGCACAAGGGGCTGGCTTAGCGGGAGGACACACAGATACGCAGTATTTT. Translating gives CASAQGAGLAGGHTDTQYF.

With regard to this clone: Other DNA sequences of this sample code for an identical CDR3. CDR3 region: CASSYQGRNEQFF. The CDR3 DNA reads as TGTGCCAGCAGTTATCAGGGGAGGAATGAGCAGTTCTTC. The J gene is TRBJ2-1, the V gene TRBV6-5; D might be TRBD1 or TRBD2, each matching 6 bases. The germline V gene encodes CDR1 MNHEY and CDR2 SVGAGI. Trimming took 3 bases from V and 7 from J, leaving 10 bases between them. The CDR3 covers 13 residues.

This clone was seen only a few times. The V gene is TRBV27, the J gene TRBJ2-7, with a weak D call TRBD2 (5 bases). In germline, CDR1 is MNHEY, CDR2 SMNVEV (reference sequence). Trimming cost V 8 bases and J 0 bases, with 17 bases left between them. The CDR3 length is 15 residues. This CDR3 is CASPWPGISSYEQYF. The DNA of the CDR3 is TGTGCCAGCCCCTGGCCCGGGATAAGCTCCTACGAGCAGTACTTC.

The genes are TRBV20-1 and TRBJ2-7; D ambiguous. Trimming pared 4 bases from V and 4 bases from J, leaving 8 bases between. From germline, CDR1 is DFQATT and CDR2 SNEGSKA (reference sequence). This CDR3 region has 11 residues. The CDR3 sequence is CSAIRSYEQYF. The CDR3 region has the DNA TGCAGTGCTATCCGTAGTTACGAGCAGTACTTC.

The table lists this clone with a few counts. J is TRBJ1-6 and V is TRBV7-8; TRBD1 aligns across 8 bases. The V and J ends lost 10 bases and 9 bases, in that order; junction bases with no gene match: 8. CDR1 SGHVS and CDR2 FQNEAQ come from the germline V gene. The CDR3 is made up of 13 amino acids. CDR3 DNA: TGTGCCACCAGGGGGCCAGGGTCTTCACCCCTCCACTTT. Protein sequence: CATRGPGSSPLHF.

This clone was recorded a few times. The CDR3 here is CAIKIPGADTQYF. CDR3 nucleotides: TGTGCCATCAAAATTCCAGGGGCAGATACGCAGTATTTT. The V gene is TRBV10-3, the J gene TRBJ2-3; D perhaps matches TRBD1 (6 bases). The length of the CDR3 is 13 residues. Trimming pared 7 bases from V and 4 bases from J, leaving 12 bases between. CDR1 is ENHRY, CDR2 SYGVKD, per germline.

In its sample, this clone was seen a few times. This sequence joins TRBV5-1 and TRBJ1-1, with TRBD1 matching over 7 bases. Germline V gives CDR1 SGHRS, CDR2 YFSETQ. Trimming removed 4 bases from V and 1 base from J; junction bases left unmatched: 4. This CDR3 is 14 amino acids long. CDR3 sequence (DNA): TGCGCCAGCAGCAGGGGACAGCCGAACACTGAAGCTTTCTTT. This encodes CASSRGQPNTEAFF.

By its share, this clone is medium-sized. The V call is TRBV6-6, the J call TRBJ2-3; possible D gene TRBD1, 6 bases. The CDR3 is 14 amino acids. Trimming removed 7 bases at V and 3 bases at J, with 14 bases between. Germline values: CDR1 MNHNY, CDR2 SVGAGI (reference sequence). CDR3 in amino acids: CASTLIQGTDTQYF. CDR3 sequence (DNA): TGTGCCAGCACCCTAATCCAGGGGACAGATACGCAGTATTTT.

This clone was seen a handful of times. Other DNA sequences in this specimen translate into the identical CDR3. The chain uses TRBV7-2 and TRBJ2-7; the D is unclear. From germline, CDR1 is SGHTA and CDR2 FQGNSA. The ends were cut back, 5 bases at V and 4 bases at J, with 12 bases in the middle. The CDR3 length is 13 residues. The CDR3 here is CASSPRTGYEQYF. The CDR3 DNA reads TGTGCCAGCAGCCCCCGTACTGGGTACGAGCAGTACTTC. Supplemented by reference TRBV7-2 and TRBJ2-7, the full variable domain reads GAGVSQSPSNKVTEKGKDVELRCDPISGHTALYWYRQSLGQGLEFLIYFQGNSAPDKSGLPSDRFSAERTGGSVSTLTIQRTQQEDSAVYLCASSPRTGYEQYFGPGTRLTVT.

This clone was counted only a few times. V is TRBV29-1 and J is TRBJ2-5, with D unclear. Trimming pared 4 bases from V and 5 bases from J, leaving 8 bases between. Germline values: CDR1 SQVTM, CDR2 ANQGSEA. CDR3 length: 11 residues. The CDR3: CSVGPRETQYF. DNA of the CDR3: TGCAGCGTTGGTCCCCGGGAGACCCAGTACTTC.

J is TRBJ2-1 and V is TRBV5-4, with TRBD2 as a possible D gene (6 bases). The length of the CDR3 is 16 residues. From germline, CDR1 is SGHNT and CDR2 YYREEE (reference sequence). V lost 4 bases and J 6 bases, leaving 20 bases between the germline ends. The CDR3: CASSPGGSRRANEQFF. The DNA for the CDR3 is TGTGCCAGCAGCCCCGGGGGTAGCAGGAGGGCCAATGAGCAGTTCTTC.

This chain joins TRBV7-2 and TRBJ2-1; TRBD2 might be the D (5 bases). Germline V CDR1 and CDR2: SGHTA, FQGNSA. Trimming left V 5 bases short and J 0 bases short, with 14 bases between. The CDR3 consists of 16 residues. The CDR3 DNA is TGTGCCAGCAGCCAATCAGCGGCCAGCTCCTACAATGAGCAGTTCTTC. Its protein is CASSQSAASSYNEQFF.

The chain has TRBV29-1 and TRBJ2-1, with 10 positions matching TRBD1. The CDR3 runs to 15 residues. V dropped 6 bases and J dropped 5; count of bases not matched to a gene: 10. Per the germline V gene, CDR1 is SQVTM and CDR2 is ANQGSEA. The DNA of the CDR3 is TGCAGCGTCGGACCAGGGACAGGGGTTAACAATGAGCAGTTCTTC. It specifies CSVGPGTGVNNEQFF.

The chain uses TRBV21-1 and TRBJ2-7; the table's D call TRBD2 went unverified against the DNA. TRBV21-1 is shown as a pseudogene. CDR3 length: 16 amino acids. The CDR3 coding sequence is TGTGCCAGCACCCCAAGGGGGGGTCGGAGCTCCTACGAGCAGTACTTC. Protein sequence: CASTPRGGRSSYEQYF.

The chain employs TRBV7-9 and TRBJ2-1, with 10 bases that match TRBD2. The CDR3 loop spans 15 amino acids. Germline assignment: CDR1 SEHNR and CDR2 FQNEAQ (reference sequence). The J segment lost 4 bases and the V segment lost 5 bases, leaving 5 bases of the junction unmatched. The CDR3 sequence is CASSPSSGSYNEQFF. The CDR3 DNA follows: TGTGCCAGCAGCCCCTCTAGCGGGAGTTACAATGAGCAGTTCTTC.

V usage is TRBV6-5 and J usage is TRBJ1-1; unclear D gene. Germline CDR1 is MNHEY and CDR2 is SVGAGI. The CDR3 spans 13 residues. V lost 2 bases to trimming and J lost 12 bases, with 16 bases between them. The CDR3 bases are TGTGCCAGCAGTTACGATGGGTGGCGCGGGCCTTTCTTT. This codes for CASSYDGWRGPFF.

V usage is TRBV30 and J usage is TRBJ1-2, with TRBD1 as a possible D gene (5 bases). The V gene's germline CDR1 is GTSNPN and CDR2 SVGIG (reference sequence). V lost 2 bases, J lost 5 bases, and 12 bases lay in between. The CDR3 runs to 13 residues. In DNA, the CDR3 is TGTGCCTGGAGTCGAGGCAGGGATTATGGCTACACCTTC. It translates to CAWSRGRDYGYTF.

This sequence joins TRBV7-9 and TRBJ2-2, with a tentative D call TRBD2 (6 bases). Germline-derived CDR1 and CDR2 are SEHNR and FQNEAQ (reference sequence). V was clipped by 5 bases and J by 3 bases, with 10 bases between them. The CDR3 runs 14 residues. The CDR3 here is CASSPGLYTGELFF. The CDR3 DNA reads TGTGCCAGCAGCCCGGGACTTTACACCGGGGAGCTGTTTTTT.

The chain carries TRBV7-2 and TRBJ2-5; D is ambiguous. The germline V gene encodes CDR1 SGHTA and CDR2 FQGNSA. Deletions cut 2 bases from V and 5 bases from J, with 9 bases between. The CDR3 is 13 residues long. CDR3 coding DNA: TGTGCCAGCAGCTTAACGGTTTGGGAGACCCAGTACTTC. Translating gives CASSLTVWETQYF.

This clone was observed a few times. The gene calls are TRBV29-1 and TRBJ2-3; D gene ambiguous. The CDR3 is 16 amino acids. V lost 1 base, J lost 0 bases, and 14 bases lay in between. CDR1 and CDR2 (germline): SQVTM, ANQGSEA. The CDR3 DNA follows: TGCAGCGTTGAAGTACGGACCTATACCAGCACAGATACGCAGTATTTT. Protein: CSVEVRTYTSTDTQYF.

This clone was seen only a few times. The chain joins TRBV29-1 to TRBJ1-1; weak D call: TRBD1 (6 bases). The germline CDR1 and CDR2 sequences are SQVTM and ANQGSEA. The CDR3 has 11 residues. Trimming shortened V by 6 bases and J by 6 bases, and 11 bases separated the two germline ends. The DNA of the CDR3 is TGCAGCGTGGCAGGGGTTGCTGAAGCTTTCTTT. Amino acids: CSVAGVAEAFF.

The chain carries TRBV4-3 and TRBJ1-3; no clear D. The germline V gene has CDR1 LGHNA and CDR2 YSLEER. The V gene lost 1 base and the J gene lost 0 bases, with 10 bases spanning the gap. The CDR3 loop spans 16 amino acids. This chain's CDR3 is CASSQGQSSSGNTIYF. The CDR3 nucleotides read TGCGCCAGCAGCCAAGGTCAGTCGAGCTCTGGAAACACCATATATTTT.

The chain recombines TRBV7-2 with TRBJ2-3; D unresolved. The germline V and J ends were trimmed by 8 bases and 4 bases, with 7 bases remaining between them. Germline assignment: CDR1 SGHTA and CDR2 FQGNSA. The CDR3 spans 11 residues. This chain's CDR3 is CASVPSDTQYF. CDR3 DNA: TGTGCCAGCGTTCCGTCAGATACGCAGTATTTT.

The chain is built from TRBV5-4 and TRBJ2-3, with 9 bases identical to TRBD2. In germline, CDR1 is SGHNT, CDR2 YYREEE (reference sequence). This CDR3 contains 14 residues. Losses at the gene ends were 3 bases for V and 3 bases for J; bases not matched to a gene: 2. CDR3 residues: CASSSTSGTDTQYF. CDR3 DNA sequence: TGTGCCAGCAGCTCTACTAGCGGGACAGATACGCAGTATTTT.

The gene calls are TRBV5-1 and TRBJ2-3; a weak D match, TRBD2 (5 bases). In germline, CDR1 is SGHRS, CDR2 YFSETQ. The V end lost 6 bases, the J end lost 2 bases, and 7 bases lay between the germline ends. The CDR3 covers 12 residues. In nucleotides, the CDR3 is TGCGCCAGCAACCGGGACACAGATACGCAGTATTTT. Translating gives CASNRDTDTQYF.

With regard to this clone: In the same sample, other DNA sequences code for this CDR3. V is TRBV9 and J is TRBJ2-1, with 7 bases identical to TRBD1. The CDR3 loop spans 15 amino acids. V lost 2 bases, J lost 0 bases, and 2 bases stayed unmatched. Germline CDR1 is SGDLS and CDR2 is YYNGEE. The DNA for the CDR3 is TGTGCCAGCAGCGTCGACAGGGCCTCCTACAATGAGCAGTTCTTC. It translates to CASSVDRASYNEQFF.

The chain links TRBV14 to TRBJ2-7; either TRBD1 or TRBD2 may fit D (5 bases each). Germline CDR1 reads SGHDN; CDR2 reads FVKESK. Trimming pared 7 bases from V and 1 base from J, leaving 14 bases between. The CDR3 loop spans 14 amino acids. For the CDR3, the DNA is TGTGCCAGCACCGGGGACCAAAGGTCCTACGAGCAGTACTTC. Translated: CASTGDQRSYEQYF.

This clone was seen only a few times. The V gene is TRBV5-8, the J gene TRBJ2-3, with TRBD2 matching 8 bases. The CDR3 loop spans 14 amino acids. Germline assignment: CDR1 SGHTS and CDR2 YDEGEE. Germline trimming cut 4 bases from V and 3 bases from J; bases unmatched to any gene: 4. This CDR3 is CASSAGTRTDTQYF. For the CDR3, the DNA is TGTGCCAGCAGCGCCGGGACTAGGACAGATACGCAGTATTTT.

This clone was seen a handful of times. This chain uses TRBV18 with TRBJ2-5; a possible D gene is TRBD2 (5 bases). The CDR3 is 12 amino acids. Germline V gene data show CDR1 as KGHSH and CDR2 as LQKENI. V lost 3 bases and J lost 11, with 13 bases in between. The CDR3 DNA reads as TGTGCCAGCTCACCGGGGAGAGAGGCACAGTACTTC. Translated: CASSPGREAQYF.